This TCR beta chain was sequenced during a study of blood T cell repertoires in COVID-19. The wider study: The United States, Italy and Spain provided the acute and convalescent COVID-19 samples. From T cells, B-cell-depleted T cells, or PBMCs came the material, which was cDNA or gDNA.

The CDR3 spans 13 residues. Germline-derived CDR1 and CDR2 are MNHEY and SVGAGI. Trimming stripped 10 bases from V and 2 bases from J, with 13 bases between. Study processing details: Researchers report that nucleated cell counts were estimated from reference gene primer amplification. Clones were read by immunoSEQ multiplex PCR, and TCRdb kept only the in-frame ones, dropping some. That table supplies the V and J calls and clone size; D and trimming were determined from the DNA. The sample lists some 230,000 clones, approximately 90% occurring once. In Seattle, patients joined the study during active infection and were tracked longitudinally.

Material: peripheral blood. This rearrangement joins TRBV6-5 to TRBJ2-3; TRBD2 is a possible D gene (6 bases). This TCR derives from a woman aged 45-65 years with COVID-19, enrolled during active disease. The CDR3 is CATYREHTDTQYF. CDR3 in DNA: TGTGCCACCTACCGGGAGCACACAGATACGCAGTATTTT.